The 26 T cell receptor beta chains listed next were all sequenced from one sample in a study of cytotoxic CD8 clonotypes in ibrutinib-treated CLL. Method: immunoSEQ multiplex PCR; TCRdb's copy keeps in-frame clones and lacks some. This sample carries some 20,000 clones, roughly 75% of them seen once, and the ten largest clones take less than 7.5%. This material consisted of PBMCs, taken before ibrutinib treatment. These receptor sequences come from a human donor with chronic lymphocytic leukemia.

Only a few counts were recorded for this clone. The chain recombines TRBV7-9 with TRBJ2-3, with D possibly being TRBD1 (6 bases). V was clipped by 6 bases and J by 5 bases, with 18 bases between them. CDR1 is SEHNR and CDR2 is FQNEAQ in the germline V gene (reference sequence). This CDR3 spans 15 amino acids. The CDR3 region has the DNA TGTGCCAGCAGTGGCATCGACAGGATTCTAGATACGCAGTATTTT. Translation: CASSGIDRILDTQYF.

This clone was found a few times. Written as DNA, the CDR3 is TGTGCCTGGAGCGATCATATGGGAGGGGTGAATTCACCCCTCCACTTT. Its protein is CAWSDHMGGVNSPLHF. The chain uses TRBV30 and TRBJ1-6; the D gene is possibly TRBD1 (5 bases). The CDR3 contains 16 residues. Germline V lookup: CDR1 GTSNPN, CDR2 SVGIG (reference sequence). V lost 3 bases and J 7 bases, leaving 19 bases between the germline ends.

V and J are TRBV28 and TRBJ2-7, with D tentatively TRBD1 or TRBD2 (6 bases each). Per the germline V gene, CDR1 is MDHEN and CDR2 is SYDVKM. There are 14 residues in the CDR3. With 7 bases removed from V and 3 bases from J, the gap between germline ends came to 16 bases. CDR3 region: CASKRVRGGYEQYF. The CDR3 coding sequence is TGTGCCAGCAAAAGAGTCAGGGGAGGCTACGAGCAGTACTTC.

The chain links TRBV30 to TRBJ2-1, with TRBD2 matching over 8 bases. V was pared by 0 bases and J by 6 bases, with 4 bases of the junction left unmatched. CDR1 and CDR2 from the germline V gene are GTSNPN and SVGIG (reference sequence). This CDR3 spans 14 amino acids. CDR3 sequence: CAWSVGTSTNEQFF. Here the CDR3 DNA reads TGTGCCTGGAGTGTCGGGACTAGTACCAATGAGCAGTTCTTC.

The chain has TRBV7-8 and TRBJ1-1; D is undetermined. The germline CDR1 and CDR2 sequences are SGHVS and FQNEAQ. The CDR3 sequence is 14 residues long. V lost 7 bases and J lost 4, with 16 bases in between. Here the CDR3 reads CASNVRRAVTEAFF. CDR3 nucleotides: TGTGCCAGCAACGTCCGGCGGGCGGTCACTGAAGCTTTCTTT.

This clone was recorded a few times. The J gene is TRBJ1-4, the V gene TRBV27; no reliable D call. The CDR3 has 16 residues. V dropped 6 bases and J dropped 0 bases, with 14 bases sitting between them. Germline CDR1 MNHEY, CDR2 SMNVEV (reference sequence). The CDR3 DNA reads TGTGCCAGCAGGTTGGTTGGGCTTCCAACTAATGAAAAACTGTTTTTT. It encodes CASRLVGLPTNEKLFF.

J is TRBJ2-5 and V is TRBV7-9; TRBD2 agrees at 12 bases. Germline V gene lookup returns CDR1 SEHNR and CDR2 FQNEAQ (reference sequence). The V segment lost 7 bases and the J segment 4 bases; nucleotides outside the gene matches: 7. The CDR3 extends over 15 amino acids. CDR3 residues: CASITSGRRGETQYF. CDR3 nucleotides: TGTGCCAGCATAACTAGCGGGAGGAGGGGAGAGACCCAGTACTTC.

The rearrangement uses TRBV27 and TRBJ1-5; D is unresolved. This CDR3 is 13 amino acids long. CDR1 is MNHEY, CDR2 SMNVEV, per germline (reference sequence). V lost 2 bases to trimming and J lost 1 base, with 3 bases between them. CDR3 nucleotide sequence: TGTGCCAGCAGTTTAAGGAGCAATCAGCCCCAGCATTTT. Its translation: CASSLRSNQPQHF.

The chain carries TRBV18 and TRBJ2-1; D not resolved. V dropped 2 bases and J dropped 9 bases, with 14 bases sitting between them. From germline, CDR1 is KGHSH and CDR2 LQKENI. This CDR3 spans 14 amino acids. The CDR3 DNA is TGTGCCAGCTCACCAAACTGGGATGGTAGTGAGCAGTTCTTC. Amino acids: CASSPNWDGSEQFF.

This chain joins TRBV11-2 and TRBJ1-1, with 7 bases aligning to TRBD1. The CDR3 runs to 15 residues. CDR1 and CDR2 (germline): SGHAT, FQNNGV. J was trimmed by 8 bases and V by 4 bases; bases with no gene match: 13. This chain's CDR3 is CASSSPTGPSAEAFF. In nucleotides, the CDR3 is TGTGCCAGCAGCTCCCCGACAGGGCCTTCGGCCGAAGCTTTCTTT.

This chain links TRBV7-3 with TRBJ2-2; D may match TRBD1 or TRBD2 (5 bases each). This CDR3 region has 13 residues. The ends were cut back, 11 bases at V and 8 bases at J, with 18 bases in the middle. Germline V CDR1 and CDR2: SGHTA, FQGTGA. This chain's CDR3 is CAARDQGVGELFF. The DNA of the CDR3 is TGTGCCGCTCGGGACCAAGGGGTAGGGGAGCTGTTTTTT. The full variable domain, rest sourced from reference TRBV7-3 and TRBJ2-2, is GAGVSQTPSNKVTEKGKYVELRCDPISGHTALYWYRQSLGQGPEFLIYFQGTGAADDSGLPNDRFFAVRPEGSVSTLKIQRTERGDSAVYLCAARDQGVGELFFGEGSRLTVL.

The J gene is TRBJ2-2, the V gene TRBV9; 7 positions match TRBD2. The CDR3 has 15 amino acids. V dropped 1 base and J dropped 2; count of bases not matched to a gene: 2. Germline loops: CDR1 SGDLS, CDR2 YYNGEE. CDR3 amino acids: CASSVRDYNTGELFF. The CDR3 nucleotides are TGTGCCAGCAGCGTAAGGGACTATAACACCGGGGAGCTGTTTTTT.

V and J are TRBV11-3 and TRBJ2-1, with 9 nucleotides matching TRBD1. Germline CDR1 SGHNT, CDR2 YENEEA. V gave up 6 bases and J gave up 9 bases; unmatched junction bases: 9. The CDR3 sequence is 14 residues long. The chain's CDR3 is CASSYDRGVSEQFF. CDR3 bases: TGTGCCAGCAGTTACGACAGGGGGGTCAGTGAGCAGTTCTTC.

The V call is TRBV6-6, the J call TRBJ2-7, with D unclear. Trimming removed 2 bases from V and 4 bases from J, with 6 bases in between. Looked up from germline, CDR1 is MNHNY and CDR2 is SVGAGI (reference sequence). This CDR3 has 12 amino acids. CDR3 nucleotides: TGTGCCAGCAGTTACATTGGGTACGAGCAGTACTTC. It specifies CASSYIGYEQYF.

The rearrangement joins TRBV2 to TRBJ2-5; the D gene is possibly TRBD2 (6 bases). The closer fit of TRBJ2-7 to the DNA end suggests the J call may be wrong. The CDR3 has 14 residues. Germline V CDR1 and CDR2: SNHLY, FYNNEI. As DNA, the CDR3 is TGTGCCAGCAGTGAACCCGGAGGGTTCTACGAGCAGTACTTC. This translates into CASSEPGGFYEQYF.

This rearrangement joins TRBV6-6 to TRBJ2-3, with 9 bases aligning to TRBD1. Germline lookup yields CDR1 MNHNY and CDR2 SVGAGI (reference sequence). The CDR3 is 16 residues long. The J segment lost 4 bases and the V segment lost 1 base, leaving 6 bases of the junction unmatched. CDR3 DNA: TGTGCCAGCAGTTACTGGGGACAGGGAAGTTCAGATACGCAGTATTTT. It translates to CASSYWGQGSSDTQYF.

This clone was seen more than once but under ten times. The chain couples TRBV19 to TRBJ2-7; D unresolved. The V and J ends lost 4 bases and 5 bases respectively, with 12 bases between them. The germline CDR1 and CDR2 sequences are LNHDA and SQIVND (reference sequence). CDR3 length: 13 residues. The CDR3 here is CASSNRARDEQYF. The DNA for the CDR3 is TGTGCCAGTAGTAACCGGGCCCGGGACGAGCAGTACTTC.

The chain carries TRBV11-2 and TRBJ1-6, with 7 nucleotides matching TRBD1. Trimming removed 6 bases from V and 7 bases from J; junction bases left unmatched: 9. The CDR3 consists of 15 residues. Looked up from germline, CDR1 is SGHAT and CDR2 is FQNNGV. The CDR3 nucleotides are TGTGCCAGCAGACACAACAGGGGAGGGAATTCACCCCTCCACTTT. Protein product: CASRHNRGGNSPLHF.

The genes are TRBV7-2 and TRBJ2-1, with 8 bases aligning to TRBD2. V trimming: 3 bases; J trimming: 8 bases; junction bases outside the gene matches: 9. This CDR3 has 15 residues. CDR1 is SGHTA and CDR2 is FQGNSA in the germline V gene. As DNA, the CDR3 is TGTGCCAGCAGCTTCGGCAACGGGAGGGCCGATGAGCAGTTCTTC. Amino acid sequence: CASSFGNGRADEQFF. Filled out from reference TRBV7-2 and TRBJ2-1, the complete variable domain reads GAGVSQSPSNKVTEKGKDVELRCDPISGHTALYWYRQSLGQGLEFLIYFQGNSAPDKSGLPSDRFSAERTGGSVSTLTIQRTQQEDSAVYLCASSFGNGRADEQFFGPGTRLTVL.

The J gene is TRBJ1-6, the V gene TRBV13, with 8 bases aligning to TRBD1. The CDR3 totals 16 residues. Germline-derived CDR1 and CDR2 are PRHDT and FYEKMQ (reference sequence). V was pared by 5 bases and J by 8 bases, with 11 bases of the junction left unmatched. CDR3 in DNA: TGTGCCAGCAGCCCTCGTCGGGGACAGGCGGATTCACCCCTCCACTTT. Amino acid sequence: CASSPRRGQADSPLHF.

This sequence joins TRBV7-2 and TRBJ1-1; no firm D call. V shed 5 bases and J shed 1 base, with 17 bases lying between them. Germline V gene data show CDR1 as SGHTA and CDR2 as FQGNSA. This CDR3 spans 16 amino acids. The CDR3 region is CASSPQFWMRNTEAFF. For the CDR3, the DNA is TGTGCCAGCAGCCCCCAGTTTTGGATGAGGAACACTGAAGCTTTCTTT.

This clone was seen only once. The chain employs TRBV2 and TRBJ2-7, with D maybe TRBD2 (7 bases). The V end lost 6 bases, the J end lost 6 bases, and 15 bases lay between the germline ends. Germline V gives CDR1 SNHLY, CDR2 FYNNEI. This CDR3 has 13 residues. The CDR3 bases are TGTGCCAGCAGCAAAGGGGGGGGCGTCGAGCAGTACTTC. Translation: CASSKGGGVEQYF.

The chain combines TRBV19 with TRBJ2-1, with 8 nucleotides matching TRBD2. Germline-derived CDR1 and CDR2 are LNHDA and SQIVND (reference sequence). The CDR3 consists of 15 residues. The ends lost 8 bases at V and 4 bases at J; junction bases unmatched: 10. The CDR3, as DNA: TGTGCCAGTGGGGCCCGCGGGGGGATTTACAATGAGCAGTTCTTC. This translates into CASGARGGIYNEQFF.

The gene calls are TRBV18 and TRBJ1-1; D may be TRBD1 (5 bases). Germline-derived CDR1 and CDR2 are KGHSH and LQKENI. This CDR3 has 15 amino acids. The V end was cut by 6 bases, the J end by 4 bases, with 18 bases between. The CDR3 is CASSPNAGGGTEAFF. In DNA form, the CDR3 reads TGTGCCAGCTCCCCGAATGCGGGGGGGGGCACTGAAGCTTTCTTT.

This chain links TRBV11-2 with TRBJ2-6, with 9 bases identical to TRBD2. Germline lookup yields CDR1 SGHAT and CDR2 FQNNGV. The CDR3 loop spans 15 amino acids. With V trimmed by 4 bases and J by 5 bases, 3 bases remained unmatched. Written as DNA, the CDR3 is TGTGCCAGCAGCTACAGCGGGGGGAGGGCCAACGTCCTGACTTTC. Residues: CASSYSGGRANVLTF.

The CDR3 sequence: CAVRTDYNSPLHF. CDR3 in DNA: TGTGCCGTCCGGACAGACTATAATTCACCCCTCCACTTT. The chain joins TRBV18 to TRBJ1-6; perhaps TRBD1 as D (6 bases). The CDR3 loop spans 13 amino acids. Trimming took off 11 bases at V and 3 bases at J, with 11 bases between the two ends. The germline V gene encodes CDR1 KGHSH and CDR2 LQKENI.